Presented here are 7 T cell receptor beta chains from one specimen sequenced in a study of CD8+ T cells in alopecia areata (dated by TCRdb to 2016 to 2018). Taken with the paper, the label for time point translates to: around 24 weeks on oral tofacitinib. The treatment or condition label, as the study defines it: oral pan-JAK inhibitor, 5-10 mg twice daily. Receptors were amplified or captured by the immunoSEQ multiplex PCR assay. For TCR sequencing, RNA was extracted from every sample and reverse transcribed into cDNA to serve as template. In TCRdb, the immuneACCESS table is reduced to in-frame sequences with V and J assigned. These tables do not hold every clone; where another copy was compared, an unresolved V gene accounts for under half, and the others remain unexplained. The sample records 190,000 or so clones, about 60% of which are singletons. The ten largest clones capture over 9.5% of the sample.

Sample: CD8+ T cells sorted from blood, taken at week 24, from a patient treated with tofacitinib. The source is a human donor with alopecia areata.

The chain recombines TRBV27 with TRBJ1-2; D ambiguous. This CDR3 comprises 13 residues. Germline V gene lookup returns CDR1 MNHEY and CDR2 SMNVEV (reference sequence). The ends were cut back, 3 bases at V and 4 bases at J, with 9 bases in the middle. CDR3 loop: CASSLSAGYGYTF. The DNA of the CDR3 is TGTGCCAGCAGTTTGTCGGCAGGCTATGGCTACACCTTC.

This clone was seen once. This sequence joins TRBV13 and TRBJ1-1, with D unresolved. CDR1 is PRHDT, CDR2 FYEKMQ, per germline (reference sequence). The CDR3 length is 13 residues. V was shortened by 5 bases and J by 7 bases, with 14 bases between the two germline ends. CDR3 amino acids: CASSQGGPREAFF. The CDR3 DNA follows: TGTGCCAGCAGCCAAGGTGGACCCCGTGAAGCTTTCTTT. The whole variable domain, remainder taken from reference TRBV13 and TRBJ1-1, is AAGVIQSPRHLIKEKRETATLKCYPIPRHDTVYWYQQGPGQDPQFLISFYEKMQSDKGSIPDRFSAQQFSDYHSELNMSSLELGDSALYFCASSQGGPREAFFGQGTRLTVV.

This chain links TRBV13 with TRBJ2-7; 13 bases align to TRBD2. With V trimmed by 4 bases and J by 2 bases, 5 bases remained unmatched. From germline, CDR1 is PRHDT and CDR2 FYEKMQ (reference sequence). The CDR3 is made up of 16 amino acids. DNA of the CDR3: TGTGCCAGCAGCTCGATGGGACTAGCGGGGACCTACGAGCAGTACTTC. This sequence encodes CASSSMGLAGTYEQYF.

The CDR3 nucleotides read TGTGCCAGCAGCGGTAGCCGGGACACCGTCTATAGCAATCAGCCCCAGCATTTT. This sequence encodes CASSGSRDTVYSNQPQHF. This chain connects TRBV7-2 to TRBJ1-5; tentative D call: TRBD1 (6 bases). CDR1 is SGHTA, CDR2 FQGNSA, per germline. The length of the CDR3 is 18 residues. V was trimmed by 5 bases and J by 0 bases, leaving 20 bases between them.

This clone was counted once. The chain combines TRBV4-1 with TRBJ1-1, with D possibly being TRBD1 (5 bases). The germline V gene encodes CDR1 MGHRA and CDR2 YSYEKL. V gave up 1 base and J gave up 14 bases, with 14 bases separating them. The CDR3 totals 12 residues. The CDR3 bases are TGCGCCAGCAGCCAAGCGGGGGATAATCCATTCTTT. Translated, it gives CASSQAGDNPFF.

The chain recombines TRBV7-9 with TRBJ2-5; no clear D. CDR1 is SEHNR, CDR2 FQNEAQ, per germline (reference sequence). CDR3 length equals 15 residues. V was clipped by 8 bases and J by 3 bases, with 19 bases between them. The CDR3 protein is CASVSGRSGKETQYF. DNA of the CDR3: TGTGCCAGCGTGTCAGGCCGGTCCGGCAAAGAGACCCAGTACTTC.

The chain recombines TRBV9 with TRBJ2-1; D is undetermined. The ends were cut back, 0 bases at V and 8 bases at J, with 12 bases in the middle. The CDR3 is 14 residues long. The germline V gene has CDR1 SGDLS and CDR2 YYNGEE. CDR3 sequence reads: CASSVGYTLDEQFF. CDR3 bases: TGTGCCAGCAGCGTAGGTTATACCCTCGATGAGCAGTTCTTC.